The clone carrying this T cell receptor (beta chain) was seen once. The length of the CDR3 is 13 residues. The germline gives CDR1 KGHDR, CDR2 SFDVKD. V was pared by 4 bases and J by 12 bases, with 14 bases between. The data stem from a study of CD8 T cells in Susac syndrome. With random hexamers, reverse transcription was performed on 0.5 to 1 ug of RNA. Multiplex immunoSEQ PCR targeted 54 Vbeta and 13 Jbeta TCR beta segments. TCRdb re-called the immunoSEQ multiplex PCR reads through MiXCR, storing one row per CDR3 protein. The data contain 250,000 or so distinct CDR3 sequences, around 95% of them singletons. TEMRA cells were FACS-enriched, while CD8+ and CD4+ T cells were negatively isolated.

This clonotype was sampled from a human donor with multiple sclerosis. This chain joins TRBV24-1 and TRBJ1-4; D possibly corresponds to TRBD1 (6 bases). Sequencing was performed on CD4+ T cells from PBMCs. The CDR3 sequence: CATSDPNRDELFF. In nucleotides, the CDR3 is TGTGCCACCAGTGACCCGAACAGGGATGAACTGTTTTTT.